A single sample is the source of the 32 T cell receptor beta chains below, sequenced in a study of immune evolution from preneoplasia to lung adenocarcinoma. Clones were sequenced by immunoSEQ multiplex PCR, and TCRdb holds only the in-frame ones, with some missing. The repertoire holds roughly 6,000 clones, with over 65% as singletons. Sequenced sample: FFPE minimally invasive lung adenocarcinoma tissue. These TCRs come from a person between 55 and 80 years old with lung adenocarcinoma.

The chain is built from TRBV6-1 and TRBJ1-2, with D hard to call. Trimming shortened V by 7 bases and J by 4 bases, and 13 bases separated the two germline ends. The length of the CDR3 is 13 residues. Germline V gene sequence: CDR1 MNHNS, CDR2 SASEGT. The CDR3 DNA follows: TGTGCCAGCACCCTGCGGGGTTTCTATGGCTACACCTTC. Its protein is CASTLRGFYGYTF.

The chain combines TRBV18 with TRBJ1-1; TRBD1 is a possible D gene (6 bases). Germline CDR1 KGHSH, CDR2 LQKENI. Trimming took 1 base from V and 1 from J, leaving 13 bases between them. The CDR3 is 16 amino acids. This CDR3 is CASSPLPADRNTEAFF. CDR3 nucleotides: TGTGCCAGCTCACCACTTCCAGCGGACAGGAACACTGAAGCTTTCTTT.

This clone has a handful of counts. The chain employs TRBV11-2 and TRBJ1-5, with D possibly being TRBD1 (6 bases). From germline, CDR1 is SGHAT and CDR2 FQNNGV. CDR3 size: 14 residues. The V gene lost 1 base and the J gene lost 2 bases, with 6 bases spanning the gap. The CDR3 sequence: CASSLGTGNQPQHF. The CDR3, as DNA: TGTGCCAGCAGCTTAGGGACAGGCAATCAGCCCCAGCATTTT. Full variable domain (missing parts from reference TRBV11-2 and TRBJ1-5): EAGVAQSPRYKIIEKRQSVAFWCNPISGHATLYWYQQILGQGPKLLIQFQNNGVVDDSQLPKDRFSAERLKGVDSTLKIQPAKLEDSAVYLCASSLGTGNQPQHFGDGTRLSIL.

This chain links TRBV4-1 with TRBJ2-1; no firm D call. This CDR3 region has 14 residues. Germline values: CDR1 MGHRA, CDR2 YSYEKL. Trimming took 3 bases from V and 5 from J, leaving 11 bases between them. CDR3: CASSHEDRDNEQFF. CDR3 bases: TGCGCCAGCAGCCATGAAGACCGGGACAATGAGCAGTTCTTC.

CDR3 sequence (DNA): TGTGCCACCAGCAGAGGCGCTAAGGGACTAGCGGGACAAGAGACCCAGTACTTC. Protein sequence: CATSRGAKGLAGQETQYF. This sequence joins TRBV15 and TRBJ2-5; 13 nucleotides agree with TRBD2. CDR1 is LNHNV, CDR2 YYDKDF, per germline (reference sequence). CDR3 size: 18 residues. J gave up 2 bases and V 1 base, and 7 bases lay outside the gene matches.

About this clone itself: This specimen includes other DNA sequences encoding the same CDR3. The genes are TRBV30 and TRBJ2-2; D might be TRBD2 (6 bases). Germline lookup yields CDR1 GTSNPN and CDR2 SVGIG (reference sequence). The V gene lost 0 bases and the J gene lost 2 bases, with 13 bases spanning the gap. The CDR3 totals 16 residues. CDR3 bases: TGTGCCTGGAGTGTACTAGGGACTCCCAACACCGGGGAGCTGTTTTTT. Translated: CAWSVLGTPNTGELFF.

This clone was detected only a few times. J is TRBJ2-2 and V is TRBV14, with TRBD2 matching over 11 bases. V gave up 2 bases and J gave up 4 bases; unmatched junction bases: 6. CDR1 and CDR2 (germline): SGHDN, FVKESK. This CDR3 region has 17 residues. CDR3 amino acids: CASSQRGTSGSTGELFF. The CDR3 coding sequence is TGTGCCAGCAGCCAACGGGGGACTAGCGGTAGCACCGGGGAGCTGTTTTTT. Full variable domain (outside the CDR3, taken from reference TRBV14 and TRBJ2-2): EAGVTQFPSHSVIEKGQTVTLRCDPISGHDNLYWYRRVMGKEIKFLLHFVKESKQDESGMPNNRFLAERTGGTYSTLKVQPAELEDSGVYFCASSQRGTSGSTGELFFGEGSRLTVL.

With respect to this clone: Other DNA sequences in this specimen translate into the identical CDR3. V gene TRBV27 combines with J gene TRBJ1-1; tentatively, D is TRBD1 (6 bases). CDR3 size: 15 residues. V gave up 5 bases and J gave up 0 bases, with 13 bases separating them. In germline, CDR1 is MNHEY, CDR2 SMNVEV (reference sequence). The CDR3 loop is CASSQTGPVNTEAFF. CDR3 coding DNA: TGTGCCAGCAGTCAGACAGGCCCTGTGAACACTGAAGCTTTCTTT.

V usage is TRBV7-9 and J usage is TRBJ2-1; 10 nucleotides match TRBD1. The V gene's germline CDR1 is SEHNR and CDR2 FQNEAQ (reference sequence). Trimming cost V 1 base and J 4 bases; bases outside gene matches: 4. The CDR3 runs 16 residues. The CDR3 here is CASSLVGQGLYNEQFF. The DNA for the CDR3 is TGTGCCAGCAGCTTAGTGGGACAGGGGCTTTACAATGAGCAGTTCTTC.

The genes are TRBV29-1 and TRBJ2-7; a possible D gene is TRBD2 (6 bases). Looked up from germline, CDR1 is SQVTM and CDR2 is ANQGSEA. This CDR3 contains 13 residues. V was shortened by 4 bases and J by 1 base, with 11 bases between the two germline ends. Here the CDR3 DNA reads TGCAGCGTTGGAGCGGGCAGTTCCTACGAGCAGTACTTC. Translation gives CSVGAGSSYEQYF.

This chain uses TRBV4-1 with TRBJ1-4; D is uncertain. Deletions cut 4 bases from V and 0 bases from J, with 12 bases between. Germline assignment: CDR1 MGHRA and CDR2 YSYEKL. This CDR3 is built from 16 residues. In DNA form, the CDR3 reads TGCGCCAGCAGCCCCGGCGGTGGGGCAACTAATGAAAAACTGTTTTTT. This encodes CASSPGGGATNEKLFF.

The CDR3 reads CAWPELSNQPQHF. The CDR3 nucleotides read TGTGCCTGGCCGGAACTAAGCAATCAGCCCCAGCATTTT. V is TRBV30 and J is TRBJ1-5; D call uncertain. V was clipped by 5 bases and J by 1 base, with 9 bases between them. Germline CDR1 GTSNPN, CDR2 SVGIG (reference sequence). The CDR3 length is 13 residues.

The chain couples TRBV9 to TRBJ2-7, with 10 positions matching TRBD2. The V segment lost 4 bases and the J segment 5 bases; nucleotides outside the gene matches: 6. This CDR3 contains 14 residues. Germline V CDR1 and CDR2: SGDLS, YYNGEE. DNA of the CDR3: TGTGCCAGCAGCCCTCGACTAGCGGGTCACGAGCAGTACTTC. Its protein is CASSPRLAGHEQYF.

A single count supports this clone. V and J are TRBV19 and TRBJ2-5; 9 bases fit TRBD2. From germline, CDR1 is LNHDA and CDR2 SQIVND (reference sequence). The J segment lost 4 bases and the V segment lost 3 bases, leaving 9 bases of the junction unmatched. The CDR3 consists of 16 residues. The CDR3 sequence is CASSIQVAGAGETQYF. CDR3 in DNA: TGTGCCAGTAGTATTCAGGTAGCGGGAGCCGGAGAGACCCAGTACTTC.

The rearrangement joins TRBV7-9 to TRBJ1-3; possibly TRBD1 for D (5 bases). Germline V CDR1 and CDR2: SEHNR, FQNEAQ (reference sequence). V gave up 7 bases and J gave up 1 base, with 8 bases separating them. The CDR3 covers 13 residues. CDR3 protein: CASKGPSGNTIYF. The DNA for the CDR3 is TGTGCCAGCAAGGGGCCATCTGGAAACACCATATATTTT.

This clone was observed a handful of times. This sequence joins TRBV10-1 and TRBJ2-7, with 12 bases matching TRBD2. V trimming: 0 bases; J trimming: 8 bases; junction bases outside the gene matches: 2. Germline lookup yields CDR1 WNHNN and CDR2 SYGVQD (reference sequence). This CDR3 spans 14 amino acids. This CDR3 reads CASSESTSGRKQYF. The CDR3 bases are TGCGCCAGCAGTGAGTCGACTAGCGGGAGAAAGCAGTACTTC.

V is TRBV6-6 and J is TRBJ2-2; the D gene could be TRBD1 or TRBD2 (5 bases each). V lost 8 bases and J lost 5, with 18 bases in between. CDR3 length: 15 amino acids. CDR1 is MNHNY and CDR2 is SVGAGI in the germline V gene (reference sequence). The CDR3 region is CASRPEGRRTGELFF. CDR3 bases: TGTGCCAGCCGCCCTGAGGGGAGAAGAACCGGGGAGCTGTTTTTT.

The chain links TRBV18 to TRBJ2-7; D unclear. Trimming removed 0 bases at V and 2 bases at J, with 17 bases between. The germline V gene encodes CDR1 KGHSH and CDR2 LQKENI. The CDR3 runs to 17 residues. The CDR3 nucleotides read TGTGCCAGCTCACCACCGGGATCGGCCAGGCCCGCCTACGAGCAGTACTTC. Encoded protein: CASSPPGSARPAYEQYF.

The genes are TRBV19 and TRBJ1-2; unclear D gene. Germline V gives CDR1 LNHDA, CDR2 SQIVND (reference sequence). The germline V and J ends were trimmed by 3 bases and 4 bases, with 15 bases remaining between them. The length of the CDR3 is 15 residues. The CDR3 here is CASSISGPGSYGYTF. The CDR3 DNA reads TGTGCCAGTAGTATCTCTGGACCGGGCAGCTATGGCTACACCTTC. The whole variable domain, filled in from reference TRBV19 and TRBJ1-2, reads DGGITQSPKYLFRKEGQNVTLSCEQNLNHDAMYWYRQDPGQGLRLIYYSQIVNDFQKGDIAEGYSVSREKKESFPLTVTSAQKNPTAFYLCASSISGPGSYGYTFGSGTRLTVV.

This clone was seen a few times. The chain combines TRBV21-1 with TRBJ2-7; TRBD1 was called by the table and not checked on the DNA. TRBV21-1 is deemed a pseudogene. The CDR3 loop spans 17 amino acids. CDR3 loop: CASSKVETGLIEYEQYF. CDR3 DNA: TGTGCCAGCAGCAAAGTCGAGACAGGGTTGATAGAGTACGAGCAGTACTTC.

V is TRBV27 and J is TRBJ1-1, with 8 bases matching TRBD1. Germline CDR1 and CDR2: MNHEY and SMNVEV (reference sequence). There are 15 residues in the CDR3. V shed 2 bases, J shed 3 bases, and the junction held 5 bases outside the gene matches. The CDR3 is CASSLLQGADTEAFF. In DNA form, the CDR3 reads TGTGCCAGCAGTTTACTCCAGGGGGCGGACACTGAAGCTTTCTTT.

The V call is TRBV5-1, the J call TRBJ2-5, with 9 bases fitting TRBD1. V trimming: 0 bases; J trimming: 1 base; junction bases outside the gene matches: 4. Germline V gene data show CDR1 as SGHRS and CDR2 as YFSETQ. The CDR3 spans 16 residues. The CDR3 DNA sequence: TGCGCCAGCAGCTTGGGGACAGGGGTGATCCAAGAGACCCAGTACTTC. It is translated as CASSLGTGVIQETQYF. Filled out from reference TRBV5-1 and TRBJ2-5, the complete variable domain reads KAGVTQTPRYLIKTRGQQVTLSCSPISGHRSVSWYQQTPGQGLQFLFEYFSETQRNKGNFPGRFSGRQFSNSRSEMNVSTLELGDSALYLCASSLGTGVIQETQYFGPGTRLLVL.

The genes are TRBV7-9 and TRBJ2-1; maybe TRBD2 (6 bases). The CDR3 runs to 17 residues. V was trimmed by 5 bases and J by 0 bases, leaving 17 bases between them. Per germline, CDR1 SEHNR and CDR2 FQNEAQ (reference sequence). The CDR3 is CASSPVSGRSSYNEQFF. In DNA form, the CDR3 reads TGTGCCAGCAGCCCGGTGTCGGGGAGGAGCTCCTACAATGAGCAGTTCTTC.

V gene TRBV19 combines with J gene TRBJ2-1; 7 bases line up with TRBD2. J lost 5 bases, V lost 2 bases, and 9 bases had no gene match. The CDR3 is 16 residues long. The germline V gene encodes CDR1 LNHDA and CDR2 SQIVND (reference sequence). The chain's CDR3 is CASSIRASGGNNEQFF. CDR3 DNA: TGTGCCAGTAGTATAAGAGCTAGCGGAGGAAACAATGAGCAGTTCTTC.

The chain recombines TRBV11-2 with TRBJ2-5, with D maybe TRBD2 (6 bases). Germline CDR1 is SGHAT and CDR2 is FQNNGV. V lost 2 bases and J lost 4, with 8 bases in between. The CDR3 covers 13 residues. CDR3 amino acids: CASSLSGAETQYF. In DNA form, the CDR3 reads TGTGCCAGCAGCTTATCGGGAGCAGAGACCCAGTACTTC.

This chain joins TRBV6-5 and TRBJ2-5; no firm D call. CDR3 length: 15 amino acids. Germline CDR1 and CDR2: MNHEY and SVGAGI. The V end was cut by 0 bases, the J end by 0 bases, with 8 bases between. CDR3 sequence (DNA): TGTGCCAGCAGTTACTCGGTGGCGCACCAAGAGACCCAGTACTTC. It is translated as CASSYSVAHQETQYF.

This clone was detected once. This CDR3 reads CASSLDLRQIGEQYF. CDR3 coding DNA: TGTGCCAGCAGCTTAGATCTTCGACAAATTGGCGAGCAGTACTTC. The chain uses TRBV11-2 and TRBJ2-7; no firm D call. V was pared by 0 bases and J by 6 bases, with 15 bases between. This CDR3 is 15 amino acids long. The germline V gene encodes CDR1 SGHAT and CDR2 FQNNGV.

The chain links TRBV9 to TRBJ2-5; D assignment may be TRBD1 or TRBD2 (5 bases each). CDR1 is SGDLS and CDR2 is YYNGEE in the germline V gene. There are 15 residues in the CDR3. With 3 bases removed from V and 3 bases from J, the gap between germline ends came to 15 bases. DNA of the CDR3: TGTGCCAGCAGCGCAACGGGGACGGCAGAAGAGACCCAGTACTTC. Translation: CASSATGTAEETQYF.

The chain links TRBV9 to TRBJ2-7; maybe TRBD1 (5 bases). The CDR3 totals 15 residues. The V and J ends lost 0 bases and 2 bases respectively, with 12 bases between them. Germline lookup yields CDR1 SGDLS and CDR2 YYNGEE. In DNA form, the CDR3 reads TGTGCCAGCAGCGTAGCGGCAGGGCCCACCTACGAGCAGTACTTC. Translated: CASSVAAGPTYEQYF.

For the CDR3, the DNA is TGCAGTGGGAGCCATTCCGAGACCCAGTACTTC. It translates to CSGSHSETQYF. V gene TRBV20-1 combines with J gene TRBJ2-5; D ambiguous. There are 11 residues in the CDR3. Trimming stripped 7 bases from V and 5 bases from J, with 11 bases between. Germline V gene data show CDR1 as DFQATT and CDR2 as SNEGSKA (reference sequence).

V and J are TRBV28 and TRBJ2-2; possible D gene TRBD1, 6 bases. The CDR3 totals 14 residues. The germline CDR1 and CDR2 sequences are MDHEN and SYDVKM. Trimming shortened V by 4 bases and J by 5 bases, and 11 bases separated the two germline ends. CDR3 region: CASSSTRGTGELFF. In DNA form, the CDR3 reads TGTGCCAGCAGTTCAACCAGGGGAACCGGGGAGCTGTTTTTT.

This sequence joins TRBV6-6 and TRBJ2-5; 9 bases match TRBD1. V trimming: 5 bases; J trimming: 5 bases; junction bases outside the gene matches: 6. The CDR3 totals 14 residues. Germline CDR1 is MNHNY and CDR2 is SVGAGI (reference sequence). The CDR3 spells CASSLQGAGETQYF. The CDR3 DNA reads as TGTGCCAGCAGTCTACAGGGGGCAGGGGAGACCCAGTACTTC.